The 15 T cell receptor beta chains given below trace back to one sample, sequenced in a study of beta chain features in type 1 diabetes. These receptors have no known antigen. Study results and caveats: TCRB CDR3s were moderately but significantly shorter in Type 1 diabetes patients in all four CD4+ subsets.

Investigators reverse transcribed all isolated RNA, so they sequenced expressed TCRB transcripts. Clones were sequenced by immunoSEQ multiplex PCR, and TCRdb holds only the in-frame ones, with some missing. The data contain 150,000 to 200,000 clones, approximately 62% of them singletons. Material: naive CD4+ T cells from blood. All receptors come from a man younger than 40 with type 1 diabetes.

This sequence joins TRBV29-1 and TRBJ2-3; tentative D call: TRBD1 (5 bases). Deletions cut 6 bases from V and 3 bases from J, with 13 bases between. CDR1 is SQVTM and CDR2 is ANQGSEA in the germline V gene. This CDR3 contains 13 residues. The CDR3 coding sequence is TGCAGCGTGGAGAAAGCAGGGACAGATACGCAGTATTTT. Translating it yields CSVEKAGTDTQYF.

The CDR3 bases are TGTGCCAGCAGCTCAGCAACCCCAGATACGCAGTATTTT. This codes for CASSSATPDTQYF. This chain links TRBV7-9 with TRBJ2-3; D gene uncertain. The CDR3 covers 13 residues. Trimming removed 4 bases at V and 4 bases at J, with 9 bases between. The germline V gene has CDR1 SEHNR and CDR2 FQNEAQ (reference sequence).

The rearrangement joins TRBV6-6 to TRBJ2-1; D perhaps matches TRBD2 (6 bases). CDR1 is MNHNY, CDR2 SVGAGI, per germline (reference sequence). The CDR3 runs to 13 residues. Trimming removed 7 bases at V and 6 bases at J, with 13 bases between. The CDR3 DNA reads TGTGCCAGCACCGGTGGTAGCGGCAATGAGCAGTTCTTC. This sequence encodes CASTGGSGNEQFF.

The chain has TRBV9 and TRBJ1-2, with 7 positions matching TRBD1. The CDR3 loop spans 14 amino acids. Germline CDR1 and CDR2: SGDLS and YYNGEE. Trimming removed 4 bases from V and 8 bases from J; junction bases left unmatched: 11. The CDR3 DNA follows: TGTGCCAGCAGCCCTCAATACAGGGGCAACGGCTACACCTTC. Residues: CASSPQYRGNGYTF.

This clone appeared a few times. The rearrangement uses TRBV10-3 and TRBJ2-1, with 7 bases lining up with TRBD1. The CDR3 runs to 13 residues. V lost 8 bases and J lost 6; bases outside the gene matches: 7. Per germline, CDR1 ENHRY and CDR2 SYGVKD. The chain's CDR3 is CAISGTESNEQFF. DNA for the CDR3: TGTGCCATCTCCGGGACAGAGTCCAATGAGCAGTTCTTC.

The chain is built from TRBV6-6 and TRBJ1-4; unclear D gene. With 2 bases removed from V and 6 bases from J, the gap between germline ends came to 1 base. CDR3 size: 11 residues. Germline V gene sequence: CDR1 MNHNY, CDR2 SVGAGI (reference sequence). This CDR3 is CASSYDEKLFF. The DNA for the CDR3 is TGTGCCAGCAGTTACGATGAAAAACTGTTTTTT.

The chain employs TRBV18 and TRBJ2-5; D is uncertain. This CDR3 region has 14 residues. Germline V gives CDR1 KGHSH, CDR2 LQKENI. Trimming pared 3 bases from V and 7 bases from J, leaving 15 bases between. CDR3 region: CASSPAVNIVTQYF. CDR3 coding DNA: TGTGCCAGCTCACCCGCAGTAAACATCGTGACCCAGTACTTC.

This sequence joins TRBV7-2 and TRBJ2-7, with 8 bases fitting TRBD1. Losses at the gene ends were 7 bases for V and 5 bases for J; bases not matched to a gene: 10. The CDR3 totals 14 residues. In germline, CDR1 is SGHTA, CDR2 FQGNSA. This CDR3 is CASTKDRGSNEQYF. CDR3 DNA sequence: TGTGCCAGCACCAAAGACAGGGGATCGAACGAGCAGTACTTC.

V is TRBV7-9 and J is TRBJ2-3, with 10 bases matching TRBD2. This CDR3 region has 15 residues. Germline V gene sequence: CDR1 SEHNR, CDR2 FQNEAQ (reference sequence). With 4 bases clipped from V and 6 bases from J, the junction kept 7 bases outside the gene matches. The CDR3 here is CASSSSGTSADTQYF. The DNA of the CDR3 is TGTGCCAGCAGCTCGTCCGGGACTAGCGCCGATACGCAGTATTTT. The full variable domain, in which reference TRBV7-9 and TRBJ2-3 provide the parts outside the CDR3, is DTGVSQNPRHKITKRGQNVTFRCDPISEHNRLYWYRQTLGQGPEFLTYFQNEAQLEKSRLLSDRFSAERPKGSFSTLEIQRTEQGDSAMYLCASSSSGTSADTQYFGPGTRLTVL.

Only a few counts were recorded for this clone. This rearrangement joins TRBV29-1 to TRBJ1-1; no clear D. This CDR3 has 13 residues. V gave up 6 bases and J gave up 1 base, with 12 bases separating them. The germline CDR1 and CDR2 sequences are SQVTM and ANQGSEA. The CDR3, as DNA: TGCAGCGTCCCGACTTCCAGGAACACTGAAGCTTTCTTT. The encoded protein is CSVPTSRNTEAFF.

This clone occurred once. The rearrangement joins TRBV29-1 to TRBJ1-2; D not certain. The germline gives CDR1 SQVTM, CDR2 ANQGSEA. The CDR3 is 13 amino acids. Trimming took off 4 bases at V and 4 bases at J, with 13 bases between the two ends. In DNA, the CDR3 is TGCAGCGTTGTAGCCAGTCACCTCTATGGCTACACCTTC. Its translation: CSVVASHLYGYTF.

The V and J genes are TRBV5-6 and TRBJ2-5; no clear D. Germline lookup yields CDR1 SGHDT and CDR2 YYEEEE. The CDR3 is 11 amino acids. V lost 4 bases to trimming and J lost 4 bases, with 5 bases between them. CDR3: CASSVGETQYF. CDR3 nucleotides: TGTGCCAGCAGCGTTGGAGAGACCCAGTACTTC.

V is TRBV2 and J is TRBJ2-5; D unresolved. Germline V gene lookup returns CDR1 SNHLY and CDR2 FYNNEI. The V gene lost 4 bases and the J gene lost 3 bases, with 12 bases spanning the gap. There are 14 residues in the CDR3. CDR3: CASSVTAGEETQYF. The CDR3 DNA sequence: TGTGCCAGCAGTGTTACGGCCGGTGAAGAGACCCAGTACTTC.

The V and J genes are TRBV30 and TRBJ1-4; no firm D call. Germline assignment: CDR1 GTSNPN and CDR2 SVGIG (reference sequence). The length of the CDR3 is 15 residues. The ends were cut back, 0 bases at V and 1 base at J, with 9 bases in the middle. The CDR3 here is CAWSVLGKTNEKLFF. The CDR3 DNA follows: TGTGCCTGGAGTGTACTAGGAAAAACTAATGAAAAACTGTTTTTT.

The chain employs TRBV30 and TRBJ2-2; the D gene is possibly TRBD1 (6 bases). Trimming removed 3 bases at V and 2 bases at J, with 19 bases between. The V gene's germline CDR1 is GTSNPN and CDR2 SVGIG (reference sequence). The CDR3 has 17 amino acids. CDR3 sequence: CAWSLGQFVGNTGELFF. The CDR3 nucleotides are TGTGCCTGGAGCCTCGGACAGTTTGTAGGCAACACCGGGGAGCTGTTTTTT.